These 7 T cell receptor beta chains were all obtained from the same sample, sequenced in a study of T cells in Graves' hyperthyroidism and ophthalmopathy. Amplification of TCR beta CDR3 regions used RNA as the template. Primed by the HTBI set, a first-round RT-PCR was run on the TCR CDR3. In TCRdb, the multiplex PCR reads were re-called with MiXCR into one record per CDR3 protein. The sample holds some 580,000 distinct CDR3 sequences, roughly 15% seen once. The specimen sequenced was blood. The receptors were gathered from a middle-aged woman with Graves' ophthalmopathy.

This clonotype was seen repeatedly, ten times or more. The CDR3 here is CSVRTGGNTEAFF. In nucleotides, the CDR3 is TGCAGCGTTCGCACTGGAGGGAACACTGAAGCTTTCTTT. The V call is TRBV29-1, the J call TRBJ1-1; D is undetermined. The CDR3 is made up of 13 amino acids. Germline values: CDR1 SQVTM, CDR2 ANQGSEA. With 5 bases removed from V and 1 base from J, the gap between germline ends came to 11 bases.

The chain is built from TRBV29-1 and TRBJ1-1; D call uncertain. The CDR3 contains 12 residues. Germline V CDR1 and CDR2: SQVTM, ANQGSEA. The ends were cut back, 3 bases at V and 5 bases at J, with 10 bases in the middle. CDR3 bases: TGCAGCGTTGAGAGGGAGGGTACTGAAGCTTTCTTT. Its protein is CSVEREGTEAFF.

The V gene is TRBV11-2, the J gene TRBJ2-3, with D uncertain. V was clipped by 5 bases and J by 8 bases, with 14 bases between them. Germline lookup yields CDR1 SGHAT and CDR2 FQNNGV. The CDR3 is made up of 13 amino acids. In DNA form, the CDR3 reads TGTGCCAGCAGCGGTGTTATGAGATTTACGCAGTATTTT. Amino acids: CASSGVMRFTQYF.

This clonotype occurred a few times. The V call is TRBV6-1, the J call TRBJ1-5; 11 nucleotides agree with TRBD1. This CDR3 is 15 amino acids long. With V trimmed by 5 bases and J by 7 bases, 7 bases remained unmatched. Germline CDR1 and CDR2: MNHNS and SASEGT. The CDR3 DNA reads TGTGCCAGCAGTTCCCGGACAGGGGGCGGGCAGCCCCAGCATTTT. Encoded protein: CASSSRTGGGQPQHF.

This clonotype has a count of ten or more. The V gene is TRBV11-1, the J gene TRBJ2-7, with D maybe TRBD1 (6 bases). V gave up 5 bases and J gave up 6 bases, with 14 bases separating them. The germline CDR1 and CDR2 sequences are SGHAT and FQDESV (reference sequence). The CDR3 covers 13 residues. The CDR3 region is CASSLRDMSEQYF. CDR3 in DNA: TGTGCCAGCAGCCTCCGGGACATGAGCGAGCAGTACTTC.

This clonotype came up many times. The chain combines TRBV7-2 with TRBJ2-5; D may be TRBD2 (5 bases). The CDR3 is 14 amino acids. The germline V gene encodes CDR1 SGHTA and CDR2 FQGNSA. The V end lost 2 bases, the J end lost 5 bases, and 12 bases lay between the germline ends. The CDR3 nucleotides are TGTGCCAGCAGCTTACTAACGGGATGGGAGACCCAGTACTTC. The encoded protein is CASSLLTGWETQYF. Looking up the rest from reference TRBV7-2 and TRBJ2-5 gives the full variable domain: GAGVSQSPSNKVTEKGKDVELRCDPISGHTALYWYRQSLGQGLEFLIYFQGNSAPDKSGLPSDRFSAERTGGSVSTLTIQRTQQEDSAVYLCASSLLTGWETQYFGPGTRLLVL.

Only a few counts were recorded for this clonotype. The genes are TRBV12-3 or TRBV12-4 and TRBJ2-2; D perhaps matches TRBD1 (6 bases). CDR3 length: 14 amino acids. Trimming left V 3 bases short and J 6 bases short, with 11 bases between. In DNA, the CDR3 is TGTGCCAGCAGTTTTGGACAGCGTGCCGGGGAGCTGTTTTTT. It codes for CASSFGQRAGELFF.